This entry describes one TCR beta chain. What it binds is unknown. The table came from immunoSEQ multiplex PCR; TCRdb's copy has only in-frame clones and leaves some out. This sample has over 45,000 clones, with roughly 90% found just once. Germline CDR1 LNHDA, CDR2 SQIVND (reference sequence). Trimming removed 6 bases from V and 3 bases from J, with 12 bases in between. The CDR3 covers 13 residues. This sample was included in a study of T cell responses to AZD1222 COVID-19 vaccine. Notes on the study in general: Targeting of unmutated variant regions was reportedly seen in nearly half of spike-specific TCRs. Clonal diversity may have been underestimated in mostly white British donors. Baseline seropositivity occurred in only a handful of AZD1222 recipients.

The sequence was collected from an adult in good health. Sequencing was performed on peripheral blood, taken on day 0 of AZD1222 vaccination. The V call is TRBV19, the J call TRBJ2-7; D is undetermined. The CDR3 DNA is TGTGCCAGTAGCACCTCTAGAAACTACGAGCAGTACTTC. As protein: CASSTSRNYEQYF.